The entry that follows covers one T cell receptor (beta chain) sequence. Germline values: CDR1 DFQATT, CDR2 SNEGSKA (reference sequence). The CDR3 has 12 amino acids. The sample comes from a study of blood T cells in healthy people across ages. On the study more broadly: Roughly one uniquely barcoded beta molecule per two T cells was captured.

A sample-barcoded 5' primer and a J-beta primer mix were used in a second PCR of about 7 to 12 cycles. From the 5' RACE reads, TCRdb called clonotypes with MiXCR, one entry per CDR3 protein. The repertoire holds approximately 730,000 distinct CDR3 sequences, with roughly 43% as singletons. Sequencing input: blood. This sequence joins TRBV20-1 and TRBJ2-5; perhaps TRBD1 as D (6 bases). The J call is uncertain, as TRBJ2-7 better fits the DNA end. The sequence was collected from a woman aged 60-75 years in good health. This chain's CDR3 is CSARDSGAEQYF. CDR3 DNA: TGCAGTGCTAGAGATTCAGGGGCCGAGCAGTACTTC.